The rows below give T cell receptor beta chains drawn from one sample of a study of blood T cells in healthy people across ages. TCRdb fed the 5' RACE reads into MiXCR, producing one record per CDR3 protein. The data contain almost 1 million distinct CDR3 sequences, about 53% of them singletons. The sample comprised blood. The receptors were gathered from a woman aged 60 to 75 in good health. CDR3s include the opening cysteine and the closing phenylalanine or tryptophan. The order of the fields is V gene, clone size, J gene, D gene, CDR3 DNA, CDR3 protein. The D gene is left open where the match is weak. Only some rows state a clone size, as once, few, many or a class for expanded clones.

>TRBV20-1|.|TRBJ2-1|TRBD2
TGCAGTGCCATGCCGGGACTAGGGAACAATGAGCAGTTCTTC
CSAMPGLGNNEQFF
>TRBV6-5|.|TRBJ1-2|.
TGTGCCAGCAGTGAAAGCAGGGCCAACTATGGCTACACCTTC
CASSESRANYGYTF
>TRBV12-3/TRBV12-4|few|TRBJ2-7|.
TGTGCCAGCAGTTTCGGGGGCCTGGCACTCGAGCAGTACTTC
CASSFGGLALEQYF
>TRBV5-1|.|TRBJ2-5|.
TGCGCCAGCAGCTCCGTCGGGGGAGACAATGAGCAGTACTTC
CASSSVGGDNEQYF
>TRBV6-1|.|TRBJ2-7|TRBD1
TGTGCCAGCGCAGATCAGGGGGCGCTCCCCGAGCAGTACTTC
CASADQGALPEQYF
>TRBV6-1|.|TRBJ2-7|TRBD2
TGTGCCAGCAGTGGCCGATGGACTAGCGGGAGGCTCTACGAGCAGTACTTC
CASSGRWTSGRLYEQYF
>TRBV4-2|.|TRBJ2-7|.
TGTGCCAGCAGACCGGGACGGACCCACCTAGGTGAGCAGTACTTC
CASRPGRTHLGEQYF
>TRBV29-1|few|TRBJ2-7|TRBD1
TGCAGCGTTGTTGGAGACAGGGCGCACGAGCAGTACTTC
CSVVGDRAHEQYF
>TRBV28|.|TRBJ2-7|TRBD2
TGTGCCAGCAGTTCCGGGAGGTTGCCCTACAATGAGCAGTACTTC
CASSSGRLPYNEQYF
>TRBV6-2/TRBV6-3|.|TRBJ1-2|.
TGTGCCAGCAGTATTCAGGCGGGCTATGGCTACACCTTC
CASSIQAGYGYTF
>TRBV10-3|.|TRBJ2-1|TRBD2
TGTGCCATCAGTGAGGCTAGCGGAGGAAAGTACAATGAGCAGTTCTTC
CAISEASGGKYNEQFF
>TRBV2|.|TRBJ2-7|.
TGTGCCAGCAGTGAAGGGACTATCACCTACGAGCAGTACTTC
CASSEGTITYEQYF
>TRBV12-3/TRBV12-4|.|TRBJ2-2|.
TGTGCCAGCAGAAGCGCCGCCAACACCGGGGAGCTGTTTTTT
CASRSAANTGELFF
>TRBV28|.|TRBJ2-3|TRBD1
TGTGCCAGCAGTAACACAGGGGCAGATACGCAGTATTTT
CASSNTGADTQYF
>TRBV28|.|TRBJ1-2|.
TGTGCCAGCAGTTTGACGGGGTTCAATCTTGGCTACACCTTC
CASSLTGFNLGYTF
>TRBV4-2|many|TRBJ2-7|.
TGTGCCAGCAGCCAAGCCGCCGCCGGGGAGCAGTACTTC
CASSQAAAGEQYF
>TRBV24-1|few|TRBJ1-2|TRBD1
TGTGCCACCAGTGATTCGACAGATCCGGACAGGGGTGGCTATGGCTACACCTTC
CATSDSTDPDRGGYGYTF
>TRBV7-2|.|TRBJ2-7|TRBD2
TGTGCCAGCAGCATCGGACTAGCGGGGAACCAGTACTTC
CASSIGLAGNQYF
>TRBV10-3|.|TRBJ2-1|TRBD1
TGTGCCACCAAGGACAGGGATGTCGATGAGCAGTTCTTC
CATKDRDVDEQFF
>TRBV12-3/TRBV12-4|.|TRBJ1-2|TRBD1
TGTGCCAGCAGTTTATGGGGACAGAGCTCTAACTATGGCTACACCTTC
CASSLWGQSSNYGYTF
>TRBV28|.|TRBJ2-1|TRBD2
TGTGCCAGCAGTTCCCCGGGACTAGCGGGAGACCATGAGCAGTTCTTC
CASSSPGLAGDHEQFF
>TRBV2|.|TRBJ2-7|TRBD2
TGTGCCAGCAGTGACCGGCTAGCGGGAGGCGAGCAGTACTTC
CASSDRLAGGEQYF
>TRBV4-1|.|TRBJ2-5|.
TGCGCCAGCAGCTCACTGGAGGGGGGAGGCGAGACCCAGTACTTC
CASSSLEGGGETQYF